These 15 T cell receptor beta chains were sequenced from one sample in a study of CD8 T cells in Susac syndrome. A quantity of roughly 0.5 to 1 ug RNA underwent reverse transcription using random hexamers. TCRdb reanalysed the immunoSEQ multiplex PCR reads using MiXCR and keeps one entry per CDR3 protein. There are approximately 87,000 distinct CDR3 sequences in the sample; approximately 96% occur only once, and approximately 0.42% lies in the top ten. The sequenced sample was CD8+ T cells from PBMCs. The receptors were sampled from a human donor with Susac syndrome.

V is TRBV7-6 and J is TRBJ2-1; maybe TRBD1 (6 bases). The germline V gene has CDR1 SGHVS and CDR2 FNYEAQ. With 5 bases removed from V and 8 bases from J, the gap between germline ends came to 22 bases. The CDR3 is made up of 16 amino acids. The CDR3 coding sequence is TGTGCCAGCAGCCCCGAGGCCGGGACACTAACATATGAGCAGTTCTTC. This translates into CASSPEAGTLTYEQFF.

The chain employs TRBV29-1 and TRBJ2-3; 8 bases are a match to TRBD2. V lost 5 bases, J lost 2 bases, and 12 bases stayed unmatched. The CDR3 runs to 16 residues. In germline, CDR1 is SQVTM, CDR2 ANQGSEA. In DNA form, the CDR3 reads TGCAGCGTTCAGAGCGGGGGCCCGCCCTCCACAGATACGCAGTATTTT. Translating it yields CSVQSGGPPSTDTQYF.

The J gene is TRBJ2-1, the V gene TRBV9; 8 positions agree with TRBD2. CDR1 SGDLS and CDR2 YYNGEE come from the germline V gene. The CDR3 sequence is 14 residues long. Trimming at V came to 0 bases and at J to 12 bases, leaving 8 bases not matched to a gene. In nucleotides, the CDR3 is TGTGCCAGCAGCGTAGATACGGGAGGGCCTGGGCAGTTCTTC. Its protein is CASSVDTGGPGQFF.

This clonotype occurred once. V gene TRBV20-1 combines with J gene TRBJ2-2; 7 nucleotides align to TRBD1. V dropped 5 bases and J dropped 5; count of bases not matched to a gene: 14. Germline CDR1 DFQATT, CDR2 SNEGSKA (reference sequence). The CDR3 has 16 amino acids. This CDR3 is CSAPSPRQGPTGELFF. The CDR3 bases are TGCAGTGCTCCCTCCCCGAGACAGGGACCGACCGGGGAGCTGTTTTTT.

The CDR3 is CASSQPPGQGSGTDTQYF. CDR3 bases: TGTGCCAGCAGCCAACCCCCGGGACAGGGGTCGGGCACAGATACGCAGTATTTT. The V gene is TRBV4-2, the J gene TRBJ2-3; 10 bases fit TRBD1. Germline V CDR1 and CDR2: LGHNA, YNFKEQ. V shed 2 bases and J 1 base; nucleotides not matched to a gene: 9. The length of the CDR3 is 18 residues.

This chain uses TRBV29-1 with TRBJ2-1; D is unclear. This CDR3 comprises 17 residues. V was clipped by 1 base and J by 0 bases, with 16 bases between them. Per germline, CDR1 SQVTM and CDR2 ANQGSEA. CDR3 protein: CSVEGARGFRSYNEQFF. CDR3 coding DNA: TGCAGCGTTGAAGGAGCCCGAGGCTTCCGCTCCTACAATGAGCAGTTCTTC.

The rearrangement joins TRBV15 to TRBJ1-4; no definite D call. Germline CDR1 LNHNV, CDR2 YYDKDF (reference sequence). The CDR3 spans 17 residues. Trimming took 5 bases from V and 0 from J, leaving 16 bases between them. The DNA of the CDR3 is TGTGCCACCAGCCTAGCTCGGAGCCGGCCAACTAATGAAAAACTGTTTTTT. It encodes CATSLARSRPTNEKLFF.

A single count supports this clonotype. The chain uses TRBV29-1 and TRBJ1-1; D uncertain. The germline V gene encodes CDR1 SQVTM and CDR2 ANQGSEA. CDR3 length: 11 amino acids. Between the trimmed V and J ends, which lost 6 bases and 1 base, there was a span of 6 bases. As DNA, the CDR3 is TGCAGCGTGGTCCAGAACACTGAAGCTTTCTTT. Translating it yields CSVVQNTEAFF.

The chain links TRBV19 to TRBJ2-1, with 13 bases lining up with TRBD2. V gave up 5 bases and J gave up 4 bases; unmatched junction bases: 2. Germline V gene data show CDR1 as LNHDA and CDR2 as SQIVND (reference sequence). The CDR3 sequence is 15 residues long. The CDR3 DNA is TGTGCCAGTAGTCTACTAGCGGGAGGGTACAATGAGCAGTTCTTC. Amino acids: CASSLLAGGYNEQFF. The entire variable domain, with the rest obtained from reference TRBV19 and TRBJ2-1, is as follows: DGGITQSPKYLFRKEGQNVTLSCEQNLNHDAMYWYRQDPGQGLRLIYYSQIVNDFQKGDIAEGYSVSREKKESFPLTVTSAQKNPTAFYLCASSLLAGGYNEQFFGPGTRLTVL.

The chain carries TRBV25-1 and TRBJ2-7; the match to TRBD1 covers 7 bases. This CDR3 has 12 residues. CDR1 is MGHDK and CDR2 is SYGVNS in the germline V gene. The trim removed 8 bases at V and 7 bases at J, leaving 8 bases unmatched. The DNA of the CDR3 is TGTGCCAGCTCTCGACAGGGCGAAGAGCAGTACTTC. Protein sequence: CASSRQGEEQYF.

The gene calls are TRBV7-4 and TRBJ1-6; D not resolved. Germline CDR1 and CDR2: SGHVT and SQSDAQ. The length of the CDR3 is 17 residues. The V and J ends lost 7 bases and 0 bases respectively, with 16 bases between them. The CDR3 loop reads CASKTDRAGSYNSPLHF. The CDR3 nucleotides are TGTGCCAGCAAAACCGACCGGGCTGGCTCCTATAATTCACCCCTCCACTTT.

The chain's CDR3 is CASRDRGGVNEQFF. CDR3 coding DNA: TGTGCCAGCAGGGACAGGGGTGGAGTCAATGAGCAGTTCTTC. V is TRBV27 and J is TRBJ2-1, with TRBD1 matching over 9 bases. The CDR3 extends over 14 amino acids. Germline trimming cut 6 bases from V and 6 bases from J; bases unmatched to any gene: 6. Germline V lookup: CDR1 MNHEY, CDR2 SMNVEV (reference sequence).

The rearrangement uses TRBV7-2 and TRBJ2-7, with D possibly called TRBD1 or TRBD2 (5 bases each). CDR1 and CDR2 from the germline V gene are SGHTA and FQGNSA. The CDR3 contains 15 residues. V was trimmed by 3 bases and J by 4 bases, leaving 16 bases between them. The CDR3 coding sequence is TGTGCCAGCAGCTTGACGGCCGGGGCTTTTTACGAGCAGTACGTC. Its translation is CASSLTAGAFYEQYV.

V is TRBV20-1 and J is TRBJ2-1, with 8 bases lining up with TRBD2. Unmatched junction bases numbered 14, after V lost 3 bases and J lost 7 bases. CDR1 is DFQATT, CDR2 SNEGSKA, per germline (reference sequence). This CDR3 is 16 amino acids long. CDR3: CSASGVRGRSENEQFF. The CDR3 DNA sequence: TGCAGTGCTAGTGGTGTTCGCGGGAGGAGTGAGAATGAGCAGTTCTTC.

The V call is TRBV27, the J call TRBJ1-1, with 7 nucleotides matching TRBD1. This CDR3 is built from 13 residues. Germline V gives CDR1 MNHEY, CDR2 SMNVEV (reference sequence). V gave up 6 bases and J gave up 1 base; unmatched junction bases: 2. DNA of the CDR3: TGTGCCAGCAGCCACAGGGGGAACACTGAAGCTTTCTTT. Translated, it gives CASSHRGNTEAFF.